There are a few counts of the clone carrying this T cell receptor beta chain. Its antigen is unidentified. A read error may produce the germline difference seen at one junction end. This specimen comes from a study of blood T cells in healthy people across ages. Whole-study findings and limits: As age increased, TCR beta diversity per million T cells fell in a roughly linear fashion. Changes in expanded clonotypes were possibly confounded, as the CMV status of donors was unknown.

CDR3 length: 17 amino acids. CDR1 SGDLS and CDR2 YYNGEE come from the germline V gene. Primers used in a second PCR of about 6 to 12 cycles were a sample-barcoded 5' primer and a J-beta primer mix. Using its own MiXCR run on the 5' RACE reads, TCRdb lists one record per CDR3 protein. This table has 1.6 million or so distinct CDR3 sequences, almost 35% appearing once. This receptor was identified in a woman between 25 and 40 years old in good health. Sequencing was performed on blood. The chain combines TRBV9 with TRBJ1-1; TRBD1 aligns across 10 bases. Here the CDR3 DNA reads TGTACCAGCAGCGTAGGAGGGACAGGGGTGATGAACGCTGAAGCTTTCTTT. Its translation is CTSSVGGTGVMNAEAFF. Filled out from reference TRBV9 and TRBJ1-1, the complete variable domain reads DSGVTQTPKHLITATGQRVTLRCSPRSGDLSVYWYQQSLDQGLQFLIQYYNGEERAKGNILERFSAQQFPDLHSELNLSSLELGDSALYFCTSSVGGTGVMNAEAFFGQGTRLTVV.